Listed here is a single T cell receptor (beta chain). The antigen is not known. Antigen-specific CD4+ T cells were expanded (with viral peptide pools) by the ViraFEST assay ahead of sequencing. After less than 11 days in culture, the CD4+ T cells were isolated. People in the vaccine group had not been infected with SARS-CoV-2 before, and their nucleocapsid antibodies were negative. This entry is derived from a study of vaccination effects on CD4 cells after COVID-19. TCRdb's copy holds only in-frame clones and misses some; the assay was immunoSEQ multiplex PCR. The sample has some 77,000 clones, roughly 78% seen once; the top ten hold approximately 3.7%. Germline V lookup: CDR1 SGHRS, CDR2 YFSETQ. The CDR3 contains 15 residues. Trimming took 1 base from V and 4 from J, leaving 13 bases between them.

This material consisted of CD4+ T cells from PBMCs cultured with HCoV-OC43 spike peptides, taken before COVID-19 vaccination. Sample subset: HCoV-OC43 spike overlapping peptide pool stimulation. The sequence came from a human donor who received a COVID-19 vaccine. This sequence joins TRBV5-1 and TRBJ2-3; D possibly corresponds to TRBD2 (5 bases). The CDR3 DNA is TGCGCCAGCAGCTTGTCGGGGTGGCATTCAGATACGCAGTATTTT. It encodes CASSLSGWHSDTQYF. The variable domain in full, with the rest retrieved from reference TRBV5-1 and TRBJ2-3, is KAGVTQTPRYLIKTRGQQVTLSCSPISGHRSVSWYQQTPGQGLQFLFEYFSETQRNKGNFPGRFSGRQFSNSRSEMNVSTLELGDSALYLCASSLSGWHSDTQYFGPGTRLTVL.